This T cell receptor (beta chain) was identified in a study of control samples from healthy donors and cancer patients. CDR1 is SSHAT and CDR2 is FNYEAQ in the germline V gene (reference sequence). This CDR3 is built from 13 residues. V lost 5 bases, J lost 4 bases, and 2 bases stayed unmatched. The assay was immunoSEQ multiplex PCR, and TCRdb's table has in-frame clones only and misses some. The sample has 50,000 to 75,000 clones; 65% to 90% are singletons. This clonotype originated in a man aged 40-55 years in good health. The chain carries TRBV7-7 and TRBJ1-1, with TRBD1 matching over 9 bases. The sequenced sample was blood. The DNA of the CDR3 is TGTGCCAGCAGCCGGGGACAGGGCACTGAAGCTTTCTTT. Amino acids: CASSRGQGTEAFF.